This T cell receptor (beta chain) was captured in a study of regulatory T cells in long-lasting Graves disease. iRepertoire HTBI primers and Arm-PCR of CDR3 regions built TCR beta libraries. TCRdb independently ran MiXCR on the multiplex PCR reads; one entry per CDR3 protein. This sample has roughly 350,000 distinct CDR3 sequences, with around 15% found just once. Time point defined: newly diagnosed GD, antithyroid drugs for less than 3 months. Extracted PBMC RNA gave rise to the TCR library. Peripheral blood, around 10 milliliters of it, was drawn into EDTA tubes. CDR1 and CDR2 from the germline V gene are LNHDA and SQIVND (reference sequence). The V and J ends lost 7 bases and 0 bases respectively, with 21 bases between them. CDR3 length equals 17 residues. This clonotype was observed at least ten times. This same sample was also taken into another study, of T cells in Graves' hyperthyroidism and ophthalmopathy.

The sequence derives from a man in his forties with Graves disease. The chain is built from TRBV19 and TRBJ1-2; D might be TRBD1 (6 bases). Sequenced material: peripheral blood mononuclear cells (PBMCs), taken at new diagnosis, from a patient treated with antithyroid drugs. The CDR3: CASTQPARGGANYGYTF. For the CDR3, the DNA is TGTGCCAGTACCCAACCGGCGCGGGGGGGCGCTAACTATGGCTACACCTTC.